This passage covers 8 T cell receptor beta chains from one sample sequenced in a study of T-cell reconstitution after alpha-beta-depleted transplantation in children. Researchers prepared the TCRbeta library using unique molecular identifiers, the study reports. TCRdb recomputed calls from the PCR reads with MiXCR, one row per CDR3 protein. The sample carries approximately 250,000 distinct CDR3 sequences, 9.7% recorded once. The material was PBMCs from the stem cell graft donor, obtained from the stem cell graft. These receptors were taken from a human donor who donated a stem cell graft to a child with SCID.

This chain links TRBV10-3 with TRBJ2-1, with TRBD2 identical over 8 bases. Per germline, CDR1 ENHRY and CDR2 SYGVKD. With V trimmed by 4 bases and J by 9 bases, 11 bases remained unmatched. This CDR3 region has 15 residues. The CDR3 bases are TGTGCCATCAGTGGGCCCGGGGGGGGCATCGGTGAGCAGTTCTTC. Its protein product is CAISGPGGGIGEQFF.

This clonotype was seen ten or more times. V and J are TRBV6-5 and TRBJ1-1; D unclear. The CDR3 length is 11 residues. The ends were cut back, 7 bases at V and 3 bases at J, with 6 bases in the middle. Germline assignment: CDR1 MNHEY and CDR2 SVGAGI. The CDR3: CASNSHTEAFF. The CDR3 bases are TGTGCCAGCAATTCCCACACTGAAGCTTTCTTT.

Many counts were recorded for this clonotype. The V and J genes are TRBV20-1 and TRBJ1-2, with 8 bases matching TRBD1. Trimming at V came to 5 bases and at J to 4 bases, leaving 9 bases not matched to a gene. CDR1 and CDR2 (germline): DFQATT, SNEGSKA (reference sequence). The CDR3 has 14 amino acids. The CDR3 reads CSASRDRSSYGYTF. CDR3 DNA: TGCAGTGCTTCACGGGACAGGTCGTCCTATGGCTACACCTTC.

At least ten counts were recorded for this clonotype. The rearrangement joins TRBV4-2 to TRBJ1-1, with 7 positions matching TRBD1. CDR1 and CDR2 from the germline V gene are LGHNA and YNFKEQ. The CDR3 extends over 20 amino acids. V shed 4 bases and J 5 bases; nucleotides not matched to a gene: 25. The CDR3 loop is CASSRVGQVSSSFRGTEAFF. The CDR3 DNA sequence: TGTGCCAGCAGCCGCGTTGGACAGGTTTCTTCCTCGTTTCGGGGGACTGAAGCTTTCTTT.

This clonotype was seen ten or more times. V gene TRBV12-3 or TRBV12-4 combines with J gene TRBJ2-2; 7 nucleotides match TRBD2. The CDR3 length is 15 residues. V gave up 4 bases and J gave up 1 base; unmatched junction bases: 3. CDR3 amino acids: CASSSPSGNTGELFF. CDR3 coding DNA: TGTGCCAGCAGTTCGCCTAGCGGGAACACCGGGGAGCTGTTTTTT.

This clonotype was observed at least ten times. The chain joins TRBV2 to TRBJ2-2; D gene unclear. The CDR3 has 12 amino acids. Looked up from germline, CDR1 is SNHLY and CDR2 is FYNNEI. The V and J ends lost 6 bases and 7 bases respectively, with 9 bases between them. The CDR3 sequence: CASSPDIGELFF. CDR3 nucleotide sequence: TGTGCCAGCAGCCCCGACATCGGGGAGCTGTTTTTT. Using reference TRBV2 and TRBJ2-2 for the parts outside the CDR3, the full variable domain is EPEVTQTPSHQVTQMGQEVILRCVPISNHLYFYWYRQILGQKVEFLVSFYNNEISEKSEIFDDQFSVERPDGSNFTLKIRSTKLEDSAMYFCASSPDIGELFFGEGSRLTVL.

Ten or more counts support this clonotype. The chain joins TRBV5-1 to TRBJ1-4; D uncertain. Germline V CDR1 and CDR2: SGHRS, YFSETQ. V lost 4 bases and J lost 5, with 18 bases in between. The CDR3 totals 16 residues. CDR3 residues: CASSPRGSGFNEKLFF. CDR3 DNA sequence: TGCGCCAGCAGCCCCCGAGGTTCGGGTTTCAATGAAAAACTGTTTTTT.

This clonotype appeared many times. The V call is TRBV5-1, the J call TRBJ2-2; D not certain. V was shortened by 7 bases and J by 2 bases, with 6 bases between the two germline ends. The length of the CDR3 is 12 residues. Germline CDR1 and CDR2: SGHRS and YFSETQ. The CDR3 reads CASGINTGELFF. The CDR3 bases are TGCGCCAGCGGGATTAACACCGGGGAGCTGTTTTTT. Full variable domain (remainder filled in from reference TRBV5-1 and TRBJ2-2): KAGVTQTPRYLIKTRGQQVTLSCSPISGHRSVSWYQQTPGQGLQFLFEYFSETQRNKGNFPGRFSGRQFSNSRSEMNVSTLELGDSALYLCASGINTGELFFGEGSRLTVL.